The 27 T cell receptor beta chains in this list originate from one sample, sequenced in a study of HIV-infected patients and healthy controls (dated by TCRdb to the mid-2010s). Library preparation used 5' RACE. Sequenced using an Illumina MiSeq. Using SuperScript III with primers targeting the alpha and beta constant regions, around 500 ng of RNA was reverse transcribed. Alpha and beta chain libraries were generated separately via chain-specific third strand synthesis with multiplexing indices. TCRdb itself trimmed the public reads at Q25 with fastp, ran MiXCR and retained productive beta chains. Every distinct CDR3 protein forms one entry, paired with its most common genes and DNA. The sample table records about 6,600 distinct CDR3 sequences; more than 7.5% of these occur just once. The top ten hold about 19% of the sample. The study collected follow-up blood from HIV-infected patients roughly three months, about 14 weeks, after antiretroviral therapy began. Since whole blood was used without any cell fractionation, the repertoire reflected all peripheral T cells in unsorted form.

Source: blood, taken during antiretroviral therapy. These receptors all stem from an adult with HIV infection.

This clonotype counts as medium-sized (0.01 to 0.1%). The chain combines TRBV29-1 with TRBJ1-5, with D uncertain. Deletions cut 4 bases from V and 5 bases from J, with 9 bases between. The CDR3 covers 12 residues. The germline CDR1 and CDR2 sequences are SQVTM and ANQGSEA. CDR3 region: CSVADGDQPQHF. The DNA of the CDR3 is TGCAGCGTTGCGGACGGAGATCAGCCCCAGCATTTT.

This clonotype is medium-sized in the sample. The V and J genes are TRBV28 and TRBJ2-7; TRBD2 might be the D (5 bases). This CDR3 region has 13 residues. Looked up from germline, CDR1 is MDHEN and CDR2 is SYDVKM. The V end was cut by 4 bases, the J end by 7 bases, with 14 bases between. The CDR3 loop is CASSSDFGEEQYF. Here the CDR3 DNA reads TGTGCCAGCAGTTCGGACTTCGGTGAGGAGCAGTACTTC.

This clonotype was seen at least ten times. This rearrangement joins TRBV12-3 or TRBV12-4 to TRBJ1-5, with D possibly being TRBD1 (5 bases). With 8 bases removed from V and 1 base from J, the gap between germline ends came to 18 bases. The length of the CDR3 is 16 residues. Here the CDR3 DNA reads TGTGCCAGCTCAACCGGGGGGGGGGGAAGCAATCAGCCCCAGCATTTT. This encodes CASSTGGGGSNQPQHF.

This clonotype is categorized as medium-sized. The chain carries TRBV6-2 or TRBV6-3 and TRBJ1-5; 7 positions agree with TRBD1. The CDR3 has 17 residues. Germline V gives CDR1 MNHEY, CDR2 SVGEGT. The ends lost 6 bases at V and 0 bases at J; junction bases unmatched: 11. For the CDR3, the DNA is TGTGCCAGCAGCTACGTCCGGACAGGACATAGCAATCAGCCCCAGCATTTT. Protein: CASSYVRTGHSNQPQHF.

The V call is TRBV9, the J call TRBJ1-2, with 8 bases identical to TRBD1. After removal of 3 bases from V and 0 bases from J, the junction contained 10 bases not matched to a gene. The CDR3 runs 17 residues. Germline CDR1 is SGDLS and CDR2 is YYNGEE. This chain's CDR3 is CASSARTGPKTNYGYTF. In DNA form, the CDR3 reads TGTGCCAGCAGCGCGCGGACAGGGCCCAAAACTAACTATGGCTACACCTTC. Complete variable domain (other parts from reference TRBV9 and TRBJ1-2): DSGVTQTPKHLITATGQRVTLRCSPRSGDLSVYWYQQSLDQGLQFLIQYYNGEERAKGNILERFSAQQFPDLHSELNLSSLELGDSALYFCASSARTGPKTNYGYTFGSGTRLTVV.

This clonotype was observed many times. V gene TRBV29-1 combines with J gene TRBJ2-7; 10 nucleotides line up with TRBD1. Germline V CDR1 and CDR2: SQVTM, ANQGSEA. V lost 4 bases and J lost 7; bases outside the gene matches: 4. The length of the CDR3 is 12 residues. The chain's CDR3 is CSVGQGAREQYF. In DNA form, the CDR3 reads TGCAGCGTTGGACAGGGGGCGCGGGAGCAGTACTTC.

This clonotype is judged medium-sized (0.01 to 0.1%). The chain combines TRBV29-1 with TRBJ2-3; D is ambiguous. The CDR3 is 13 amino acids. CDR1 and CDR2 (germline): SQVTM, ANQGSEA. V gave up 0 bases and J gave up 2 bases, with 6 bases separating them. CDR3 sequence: CSVEDTLTDTQYF. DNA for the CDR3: TGCAGCGTTGAAGACACCCTCACAGATACGCAGTATTTT.

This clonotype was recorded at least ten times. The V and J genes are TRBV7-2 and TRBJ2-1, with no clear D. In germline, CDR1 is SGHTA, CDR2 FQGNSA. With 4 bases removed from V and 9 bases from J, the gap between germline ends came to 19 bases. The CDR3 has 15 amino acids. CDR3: CASSSPGLTIGEQFF. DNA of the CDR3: TGTGCCAGCAGCTCCCCTGGCCTAACGATTGGTGAGCAGTTCTTC.

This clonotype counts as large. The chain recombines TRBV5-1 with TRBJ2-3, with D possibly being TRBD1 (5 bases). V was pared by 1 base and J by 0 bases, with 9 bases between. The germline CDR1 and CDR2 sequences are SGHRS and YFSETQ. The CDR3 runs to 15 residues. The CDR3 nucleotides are TGCGCCAGCAGCTTGCTCAGGGAAAGCACAGATACGCAGTATTTT. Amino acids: CASSLLRESTDTQYF. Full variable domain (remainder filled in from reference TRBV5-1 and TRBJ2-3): KAGVTQTPRYLIKTRGQQVTLSCSPISGHRSVSWYQQTPGQGLQFLFEYFSETQRNKGNFPGRFSGRQFSNSRSEMNVSTLELGDSALYLCASSLLRESTDTQYFGPGTRLTVL.

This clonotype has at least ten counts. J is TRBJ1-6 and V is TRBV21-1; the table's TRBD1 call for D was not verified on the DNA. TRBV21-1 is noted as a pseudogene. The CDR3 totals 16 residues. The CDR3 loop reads CASSRYRDPYNSPLHF. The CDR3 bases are TGTGCCAGCAGCAGATACAGGGACCCCTATAATTCACCCCTCCACTTT.

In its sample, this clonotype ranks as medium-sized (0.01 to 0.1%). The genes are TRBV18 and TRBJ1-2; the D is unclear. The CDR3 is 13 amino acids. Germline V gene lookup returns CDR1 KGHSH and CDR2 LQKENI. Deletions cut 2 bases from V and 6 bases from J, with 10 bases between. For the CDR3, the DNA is TGTGCCAGCTCACCAGACTCTTTGGATGGCTACACCTTC. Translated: CASSPDSLDGYTF.

CDR3 residues: CASSPYKGEQFF. The CDR3 coding sequence is TGTGCCAGCAGCCCTTATAAGGGTGAGCAGTTCTTC. The chain employs TRBV5-6 and TRBJ2-1; D unclear. This CDR3 has 12 amino acids. CDR1 is SGHDT, CDR2 YYEEEE, per germline. The V and J ends lost 4 bases and 9 bases respectively, with 11 bases between them.

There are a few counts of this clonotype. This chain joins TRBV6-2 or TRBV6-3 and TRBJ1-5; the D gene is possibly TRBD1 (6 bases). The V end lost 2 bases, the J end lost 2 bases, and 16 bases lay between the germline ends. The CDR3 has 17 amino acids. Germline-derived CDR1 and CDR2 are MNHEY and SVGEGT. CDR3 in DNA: TGTGCCAGCAGTTACCCTACGTCAGGGGCCGGCAATCAGCCCCAGCATTTT. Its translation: CASSYPTSGAGNQPQHF.

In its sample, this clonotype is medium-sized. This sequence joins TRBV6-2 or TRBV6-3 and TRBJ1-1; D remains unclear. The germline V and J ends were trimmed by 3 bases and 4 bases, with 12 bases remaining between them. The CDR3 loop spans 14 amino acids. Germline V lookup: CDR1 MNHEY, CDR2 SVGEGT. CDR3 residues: CASSYTGRSTEAFF. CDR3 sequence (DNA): TGTGCCAGCAGTTATACGGGAAGGAGCACTGAAGCTTTCTTT.

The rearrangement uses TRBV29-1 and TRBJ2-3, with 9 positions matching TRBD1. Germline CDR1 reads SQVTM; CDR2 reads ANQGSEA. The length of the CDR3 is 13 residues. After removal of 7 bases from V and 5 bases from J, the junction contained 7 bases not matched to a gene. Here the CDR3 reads CSGLTGGRDTQYF. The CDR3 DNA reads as TGCAGCGGGCTAACAGGGGGCAGAGATACGCAGTATTTT.

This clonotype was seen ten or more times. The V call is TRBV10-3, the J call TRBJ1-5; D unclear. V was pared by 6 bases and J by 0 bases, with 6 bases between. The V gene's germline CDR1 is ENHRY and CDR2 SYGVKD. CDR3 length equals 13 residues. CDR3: CAIRGDSNQPQHF. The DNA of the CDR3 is TGTGCCATCAGGGGAGATAGCAATCAGCCCCAGCATTTT.

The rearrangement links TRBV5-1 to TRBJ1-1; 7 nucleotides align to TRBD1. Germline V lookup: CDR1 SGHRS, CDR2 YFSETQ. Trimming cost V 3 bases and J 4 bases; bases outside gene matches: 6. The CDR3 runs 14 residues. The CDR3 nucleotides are TGCGCCAGCAGCTCGGGGACAGAAGGCACTGAAGCTTTCTTT. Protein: CASSSGTEGTEAFF.

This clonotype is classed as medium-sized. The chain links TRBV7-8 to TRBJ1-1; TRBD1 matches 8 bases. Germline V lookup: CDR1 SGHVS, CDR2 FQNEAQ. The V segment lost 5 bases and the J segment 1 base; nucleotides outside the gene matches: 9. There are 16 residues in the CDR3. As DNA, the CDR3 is TGTGCCAGCAGCACCCAGACAGGGGCCAGGAACACTGAAGCTTTCTTT. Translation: CASSTQTGARNTEAFF.

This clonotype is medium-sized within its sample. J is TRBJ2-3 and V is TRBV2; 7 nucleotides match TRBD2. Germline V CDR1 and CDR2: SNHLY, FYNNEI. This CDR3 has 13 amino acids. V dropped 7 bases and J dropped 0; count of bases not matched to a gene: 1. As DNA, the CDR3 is TGTGCCAGCATGGGGGGGAGCACAGATACGCAGTATTTT. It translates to CASMGGSTDTQYF.

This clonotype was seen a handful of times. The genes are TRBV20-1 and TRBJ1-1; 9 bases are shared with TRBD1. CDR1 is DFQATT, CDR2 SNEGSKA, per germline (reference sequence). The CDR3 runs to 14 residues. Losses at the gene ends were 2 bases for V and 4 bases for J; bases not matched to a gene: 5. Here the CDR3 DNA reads TGCAGTGCTAGAAGCGGACAGGGGAGCACTGAAGCTTTCTTT. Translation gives CSARSGQGSTEAFF.

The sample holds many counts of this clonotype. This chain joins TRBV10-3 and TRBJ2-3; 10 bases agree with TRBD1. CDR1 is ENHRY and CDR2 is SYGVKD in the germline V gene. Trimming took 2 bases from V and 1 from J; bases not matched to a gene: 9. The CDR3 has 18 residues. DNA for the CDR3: TGTGCCATCAGTGAGCCAAGTATCGGGACAGGGGGCACAGATACGCAGTATTTT. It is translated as CAISEPSIGTGGTDTQYF.

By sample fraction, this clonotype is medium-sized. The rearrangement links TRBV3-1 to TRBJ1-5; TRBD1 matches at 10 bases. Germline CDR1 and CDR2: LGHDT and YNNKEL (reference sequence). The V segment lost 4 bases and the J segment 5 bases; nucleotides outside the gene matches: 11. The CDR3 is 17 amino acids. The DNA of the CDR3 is TGTGCCAGCAGCCCATCTTACCGGGACAGGGGTTATCAGCCCCAGCATTTT. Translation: CASSPSYRDRGYQPQHF.

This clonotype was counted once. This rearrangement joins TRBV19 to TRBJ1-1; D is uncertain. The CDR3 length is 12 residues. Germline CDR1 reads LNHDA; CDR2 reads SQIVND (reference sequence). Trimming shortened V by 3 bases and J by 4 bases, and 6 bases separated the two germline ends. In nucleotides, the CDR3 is TGTGCCAGTAGTATGGCGGGCACTGAAGCTTTCTTT. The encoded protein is CASSMAGTEAFF.

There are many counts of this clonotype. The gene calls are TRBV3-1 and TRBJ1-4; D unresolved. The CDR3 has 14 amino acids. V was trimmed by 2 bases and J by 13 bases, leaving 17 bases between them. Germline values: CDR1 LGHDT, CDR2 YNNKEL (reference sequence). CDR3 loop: CASSQPPEVRVLFF. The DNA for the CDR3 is TGTGCCAGCAGCCAACCCCCCGAGGTGAGGGTACTGTTTTTT.

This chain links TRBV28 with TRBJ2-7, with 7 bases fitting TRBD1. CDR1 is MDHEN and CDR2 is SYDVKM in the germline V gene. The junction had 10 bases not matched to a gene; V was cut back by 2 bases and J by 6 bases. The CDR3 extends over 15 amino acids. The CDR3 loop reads CASSLLGQRALEQYF. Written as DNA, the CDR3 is TGTGCCAGCAGTTTACTGGGACAGCGAGCTCTCGAGCAGTACTTC.

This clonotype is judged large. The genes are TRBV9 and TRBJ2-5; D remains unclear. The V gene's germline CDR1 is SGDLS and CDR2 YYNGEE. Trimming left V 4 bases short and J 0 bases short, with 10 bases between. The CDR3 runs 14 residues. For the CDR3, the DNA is TGTGCCAGCAGCTCCGAGACCTACCAAGAGACCCAGTACTTC. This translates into CASSSETYQETQYF.

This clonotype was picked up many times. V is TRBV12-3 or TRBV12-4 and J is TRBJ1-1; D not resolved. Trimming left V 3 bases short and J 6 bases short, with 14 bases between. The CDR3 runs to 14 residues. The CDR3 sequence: CASSFGVLSAEAFF. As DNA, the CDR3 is TGTGCCAGCAGTTTTGGGGTCTTGTCTGCTGAAGCTTTCTTT.